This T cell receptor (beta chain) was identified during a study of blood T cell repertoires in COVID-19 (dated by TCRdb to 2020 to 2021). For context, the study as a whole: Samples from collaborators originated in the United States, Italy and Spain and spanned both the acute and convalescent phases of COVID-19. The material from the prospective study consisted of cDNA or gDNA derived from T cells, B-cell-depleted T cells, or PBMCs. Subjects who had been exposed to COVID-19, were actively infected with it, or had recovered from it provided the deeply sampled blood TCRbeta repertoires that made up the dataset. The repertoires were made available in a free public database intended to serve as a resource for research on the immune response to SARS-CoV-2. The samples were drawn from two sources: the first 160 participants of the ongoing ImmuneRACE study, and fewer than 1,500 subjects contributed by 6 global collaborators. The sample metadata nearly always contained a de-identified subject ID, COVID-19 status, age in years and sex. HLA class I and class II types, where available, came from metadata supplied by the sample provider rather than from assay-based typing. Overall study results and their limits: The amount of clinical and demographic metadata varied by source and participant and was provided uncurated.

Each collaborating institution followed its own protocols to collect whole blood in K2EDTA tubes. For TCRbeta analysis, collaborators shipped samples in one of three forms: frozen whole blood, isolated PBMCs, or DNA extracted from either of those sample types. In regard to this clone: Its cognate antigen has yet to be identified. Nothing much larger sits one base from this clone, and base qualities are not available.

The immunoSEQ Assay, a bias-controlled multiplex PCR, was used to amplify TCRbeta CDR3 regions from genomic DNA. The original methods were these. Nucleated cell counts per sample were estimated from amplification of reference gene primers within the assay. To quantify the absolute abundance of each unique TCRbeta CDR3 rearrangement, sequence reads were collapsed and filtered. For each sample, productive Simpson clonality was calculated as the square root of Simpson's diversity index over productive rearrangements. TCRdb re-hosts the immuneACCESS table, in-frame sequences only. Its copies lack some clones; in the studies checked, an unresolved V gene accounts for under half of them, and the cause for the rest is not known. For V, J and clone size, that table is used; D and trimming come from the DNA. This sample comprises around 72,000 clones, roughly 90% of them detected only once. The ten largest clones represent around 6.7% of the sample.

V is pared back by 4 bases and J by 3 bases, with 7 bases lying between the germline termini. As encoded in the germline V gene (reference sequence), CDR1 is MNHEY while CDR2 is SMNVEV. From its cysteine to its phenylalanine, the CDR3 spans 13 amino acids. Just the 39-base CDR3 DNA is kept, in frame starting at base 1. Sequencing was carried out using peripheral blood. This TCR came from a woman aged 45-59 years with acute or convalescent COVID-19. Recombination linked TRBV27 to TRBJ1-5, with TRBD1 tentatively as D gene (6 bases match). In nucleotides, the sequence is TGTGCCAGCAGTTGGACAGACAATCAGCCCCAGCATTTT. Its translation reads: CASSWTDNQPQHF.